This TCR beta chain appears in the sequencing data of a study of blood T cell repertoires in COVID-19. Study at large: Whether acute or convalescent, the COVID-19 samples came from the United States, Italy and Spain. Nucleic acid was either cDNA or gDNA, and it came from T cells, B-cell-depleted T cells, or PBMCs.

Under the authors' procedure: Amplification of reference gene primers was used by the study to estimate nucleated cell counts. Assay used: immunoSEQ multiplex PCR; TCRdb lists only in-frame clones, some missing. For V, J and clone size, that table is used; D and trimming come from the DNA. Of fewer than 250,000 clones listed, 83% are singletons. Sequencing was done on a sample of peripheral blood. This sequence was found in a woman between 50 and 59 years old with acute or convalescent COVID-19.

CDR3 nucleotides: TGTGCCACCAGTGATAACAGGGCCCTCTTGGATGGCTACACCTTC. Translation gives CATSDNRALLDGYTF. The V gene is TRBV24-1, the J gene TRBJ1-2; possible D gene TRBD1, 6 bases. Germline V CDR1 and CDR2: KGHDR, SFDVKD. Trimming removed 3 bases from V and 6 bases from J, with 16 bases in between. CDR3 length: 15 residues.